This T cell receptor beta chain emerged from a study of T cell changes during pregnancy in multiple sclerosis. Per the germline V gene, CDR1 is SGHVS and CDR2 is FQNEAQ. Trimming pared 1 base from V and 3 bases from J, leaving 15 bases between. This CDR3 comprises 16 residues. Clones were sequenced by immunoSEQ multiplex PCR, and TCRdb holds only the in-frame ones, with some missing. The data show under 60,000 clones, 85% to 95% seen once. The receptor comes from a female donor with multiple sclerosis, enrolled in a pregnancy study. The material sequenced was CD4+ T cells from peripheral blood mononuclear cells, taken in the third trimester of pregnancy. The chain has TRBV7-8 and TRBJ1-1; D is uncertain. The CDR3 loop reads CASSLVSGEGHTEAFF. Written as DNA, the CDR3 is TGTGCCAGCAGCTTAGTTTCCGGGGAAGGGCACACTGAAGCTTTCTTT. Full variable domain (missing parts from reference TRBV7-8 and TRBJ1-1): GAGVSQSPRYKVAKRGQDVALRCDPISGHVSLFWYQQALGQGPEFLTYFQNEAQLDKSGLPSDRFFAERPEGSVSTLKIQRTQQEDSAVYLCASSLVSGEGHTEAFFGQGTRLTVV.